These 27 T cell receptor delta chains originate from one sample sequenced in a study of gamma-delta T cells after stem cell transplantation. TCRdb re-processed the RT-PCR reads using CATT. Of some 210 delta-chain clones listed, around 43% are singletons. Input material: gamma-delta T cells. These receptor sequences come from a human donor. It is not recorded whose cells these are; they may come from a transplant donor.

In this sample, this clone turned up a few times. The chain has TRDV1 and TRDJ1; 13 bases align to TRDD3. Germline matching of the DNA provided the J gene here, since TCRdb leaves it blank. Losses at the gene ends were 4 bases for V and 0 bases for J; bases not matched to a gene: 23. The CDR3 has 23 amino acids. The germline V gene encodes CDR1 TSWWSYY and CDR2 QGS. CDR3 sequence reads: CALGGTTSYQYWGIRFYTDKLIF. The CDR3 nucleotides read TGTGCTCTTGGGGGAACAACTTCCTACCAGTACTGGGGGATACGCTTTTACACCGATAAACTCATCTTT.

This clone ranks as hyperexpanded. V gene TRDV1 combines with J gene TRDJ1, with 8 bases matching TRDD3. Per the germline V gene, CDR1 is TSWWSYY and CDR2 is QGS. Losses at the gene ends were 2 bases for V and 0 bases for J; bases not matched to a gene: 17. The CDR3 runs to 20 residues. The CDR3 nucleotides read TGTGCTCTTGGGGAAAGGCGCTCCTGGTTACTGGGGGCTTACACCGATAAACTCATCTTT. This codes for CALGERRSWLLGAYTDKLIF.

About this clone: A much larger clone lies a single base off, so this may be a read error. The V call is TRDV2, the J call TRDJ1; D call uncertain. TCRdb leaves out the J gene; it was filled in here by matching the DNA to germline. Trimming left V 0 bases short and J 1 base short, with 11 bases between. CDR1 and CDR2 (germline): GEAIGNYY, EKD. The CDR3 length is 15 residues. In DNA, the CDR3 is TGTGCCTGTGACACCGTCGGGGCACCCACCGATAAACTCATCTTT. Protein sequence: CACDTVGAPTDKLIF.

The sample holds a few counts of this clone. There is no V gene call, and the J gene is TRDJ1; TRDD3, the D gene given by the table, was not confirmed from the DNA. CDR3 length equals 17 residues. CDR3 sequence (DNA): TGTGCCTTCCCAGGCCTGGGTGGACGTGAGGACGAAGACTTACTCATCTTT. This sequence encodes CAFPGLGGREDEDLLIF.

This clone was found a few times. Given a much more abundant clone one base away, this may be a read error. The DNA of the CDR3 is TGTGCTCTTGGGAACCCCTTCTGGACTGAGGGATACGCCAAGTCCTTGACAGCACAACTCTTCTTT. It specifies CALGNPFWTEGYAKSLTAQLFF. The gene calls are TRDV1 and TRDJ2; 8 nucleotides align to TRDD3. CDR3 size: 22 residues. After removal of 5 bases from V and 2 bases from J, the junction contained 25 bases not matched to a gene. Germline lookup yields CDR1 TSWWSYY and CDR2 QGS.

With regard to this clone: At one of its ends the junction is not consistent with the germline gene, which may arise from a read error. The V call is TRDV1, the J call TRDJ1; a possible D gene is TRDD3 (6 bases). TCRdb lists no J gene, so it was determined here by aligning the DNA to germline. This CDR3 is built from 20 residues. Germline V gene lookup returns CDR1 TSWWSYY and CDR2 QGS. The CDR3 spells CALGELWSLFLAGVSDKLIF. Here the CDR3 DNA reads TGTGCTCTTGGGGAACTGTGGTCCCTTTTTTTGGCTGGGGTCTCCGACAAACTCATCTTT.

This clone turned up a few times. J is TRDJ1 and V is TRDV1; D tentatively fits TRDD2 or TRDD3 (7 bases each). The J gene is not listed in TCRdb, so it was assigned here from a DNA match to germline. V lost 0 bases, J lost 0 bases, and 50 bases lay in between. The CDR3 covers 29 residues. Germline assignment: CDR1 TSWWSYY and CDR2 QGS. CDR3 sequence (DNA): TGTGCTCTTGGGGAACTGGGTTTCTTCCTAAGGCCGCCTGGGGGCTGGATGGGAGTAGGTACTTCCTACACCGATAAACTCATCTTT. This sequence encodes CALGELGFFLRPPGGWMGVGTSYTDKLIF.

This chain links TRDV1 with TRDJ1, with TRDD3 identical over 10 bases. The J gene was not available in TCRdb and was assigned here by matching the DNA to germline segments. Unmatched junction bases numbered 11, after V lost 1 base and J lost 0 bases. The CDR3 spans 19 residues. Germline-derived CDR1 and CDR2 are TSWWSYY and QGS. The CDR3 here is CALGERGRGTGGYTDKLIF. The CDR3 DNA reads as TGTGCTCTTGGGGAACGGGGACGAGGTACTGGGGGATACACCGATAAACTCATCTTT.

This clone appeared a few times. V is TRDV1 and J is TRDJ1; 8 bases match TRDD3. TCRdb does not report a J gene; here it was assigned by matching the DNA to germline references. CDR1 is TSWWSYY and CDR2 is QGS in the germline V gene. V shed 0 bases and J 7 bases; nucleotides not matched to a gene: 22. The CDR3 runs to 20 residues. The CDR3 here is CALGELDLRYWGARFAKLIF. Written as DNA, the CDR3 is TGTGCTCTTGGGGAACTGGACCTACGTTACTGGGGGGCGAGGTTTGCTAAACTCATCTTT.

This clone has just a few counts. The V gene is TRDV1, the J gene TRDJ1; possibly TRDD3 for D (8 bases). Germline CDR1 reads TSWWSYY; CDR2 reads QGS. The V end was cut by 3 bases, the J end by 5 bases, with 31 bases between. The CDR3 spans 20 residues. CDR3 nucleotides: TGTGCTCTTGGGGACTTGAGCCTTCCTCGCGTACTGGGGGGCCCGGATAAACTCATCTTT. Amino acids: CALGDLSLPRVLGGPDKLIF.

The table lists this clone with a few counts. The chain couples TRDV1 to TRDJ1; a weak D match, TRDD2 (5 bases). CDR3 size: 20 residues. Trimming left V 4 bases short and J 1 base short, with 28 bases between. In germline, CDR1 is TSWWSYY, CDR2 QGS. CDR3 DNA: TGTGCTCTTGGGGCAGATTTCCTGTTACAAGGATTTATGAGCACCGATAAACTCATCTTT. Residues: CALGADFLLQGFMSTDKLIF.

In its sample, this clone ranks as hyperexpanded. V is TRDV1 and J is TRDJ1, with D perhaps TRDD2 or TRDD3 (7 bases each). V lost 2 bases, J lost 7 bases, and 35 bases lay in between. This CDR3 comprises 21 residues. Germline V gene sequence: CDR1 TSWWSYY, CDR2 QGS. The CDR3 nucleotides are TGTGCTCTTGGGGAAGCCTCCTTCCTGCTGACTTACTGGGGCCCTCCGGGTAAACTCATCTTT. Translated, it gives CALGEASFLLTYWGPPGKLIF.

The V and J genes are TRDV1 and TRDJ1; D is unresolved. TCRdb does not report a J gene; here it was assigned by matching the DNA to germline references. The V end lost 3 bases, the J end lost 3 bases, and 26 bases lay between the germline ends. CDR1 and CDR2 from the germline V gene are TSWWSYY and QGS. This CDR3 has 19 amino acids. The CDR3 DNA reads as TGTGCTCTTGGGGATAAGGTCGTTTGGACGGCCCAATGGGCCGATAAACTCATCTTT. This encodes CALGDKVVWTAQWADKLIF.

This clone was seen a handful of times. This chain links TRDV1 with TRDJ1, with D perhaps matching TRDD2 (5 bases). CDR1 is TSWWSYY and CDR2 is QGS in the germline V gene. This CDR3 region has 18 residues. The V gene lost 0 bases and the J gene lost 10 bases, with 27 bases spanning the gap. CDR3 DNA: TGTGCTCTTGGGGAACTGGCCCCCTACGCCAACTCTATAAGGCGACTCATCTTT. Amino acids: CALGELAPYANSIRRLIF.

The V gene is TRDV1, the J gene TRDJ1; TRDD3 agrees at 12 bases. TCRdb carries no J gene annotation; the J gene was assigned here by matching the DNA with germline. The CDR3 is 19 amino acids. The V gene end was trimmed by 3 bases and the J gene end by 1 base; junction bases not matched to a gene: 12. Germline V CDR1 and CDR2: TSWWSYY, QGS. CDR3 loop: CALGEFLRLGDTVTDKLIF. The CDR3, as DNA: TGTGCTCTTGGGGAGTTCCTACGTCTGGGGGATACGGTCACCGATAAACTCATCTTT.

The chain joins TRDV1 to TRDJ1; 12 bases are shared with TRDD3. The J gene was missing in TCRdb and was found by matching the end of the DNA to germline. Trimming at V came to 2 bases and at J to 0 bases, leaving 31 bases not matched to a gene. Germline V gene lookup returns CDR1 TSWWSYY and CDR2 QGS. CDR3 length: 26 amino acids. The CDR3 DNA reads as TGTGCTCTTGGGGAAGAAAGAGGCCTTCCACCTCTGAGCTGGGGGATACGCGTGGGATACACCGATAAACTCATCTTT. It codes for CALGEERGLPPLSWGIRVGYTDKLIF.

The V gene is TRDV1, the J gene TRDJ1; D remains ambiguous. TCRdb is silent on the J gene; assignment here came from matching the DNA to germline. Germline lookup yields CDR1 TSWWSYY and CDR2 QGS. The CDR3 is made up of 17 amino acids. Between the trimmed V and J ends, which lost 1 base and 2 bases, there was a span of 17 bases. CDR3 in DNA: TGTGCTCTTGGGGAACCATTTGTTCCCTCCAAAACCGATAAACTCATCTTT. Amino acid sequence: CALGEPFVPSKTDKLIF.

This clone counts as hyperexpanded (1% or more). The rearrangement uses TRDV2 and TRDJ1; D is unclear. Germline loops: CDR1 GEAIGNYY, CDR2 EKD. V shed 0 bases and J shed 0 bases, with 10 bases lying between them. The CDR3 sequence is 15 residues long. The CDR3 nucleotides are TGTGCCTGTGACACCGTCGGGGCACACACCGATAAACTCATCTTT. Protein: CACDTVGAHTDKLIF.

J gene TRDJ1 was identified, but the V gene was not called. This CDR3 region has 25 residues. In DNA form, the CDR3 reads TGTGCCTTTCAGGCTTCCCCAATATGGAGAATACCAATACTAAATGTGTACCCTTACACCGATAAACTCATCTTT. This sequence encodes CAFQASPIWRIPILNVYPYTDKLIF.

A word on this clone: The germline gene is not matched at one end of the junction; a read error may be the cause. The chain links TRDV1 to TRDJ1; D is ambiguous. TCRdb is silent on the J gene; assignment here came from matching the DNA to germline. The length of the CDR3 is 14 residues. Germline CDR1 reads TSWWSYY; CDR2 reads QGS. The CDR3 nucleotides are TGTGCTCTTGTGGAAGGGTTGGTGACCGATAAACTCATCTTT. This sequence encodes CALVEGLVTDKLIF.

About this clone: The sample has other DNA sequences that encode this CDR3 too. This chain uses TRDV1 with TRDJ1, with D tentatively TRDD2 (5 bases). The J gene, missing from TCRdb, was assigned here through DNA to germline matching. Trimming shortened V by 3 bases and J by 0 bases, and 32 bases separated the two germline ends. The length of the CDR3 is 22 residues. CDR1 and CDR2 (germline): TSWWSYY, QGS. CDR3 bases: TGTGCTCTTGGGGACCTACGGCTGGTTTGGTTTGACACTCCCGACTACACCGATAAACTCATCTTT. Its protein product is CALGDLRLVWFDTPDYTDKLIF.

This clone was counted once. The gene calls are TRDV1 and TRDJ1; 7 positions match TRDD3. The J gene, not given by TCRdb, was assigned here from a germline match of the nucleotide sequence. Trimming at V came to 4 bases and at J to 4 bases, leaving 18 bases not matched to a gene. CDR3 length equals 18 residues. Germline CDR1 TSWWSYY, CDR2 QGS. The CDR3 region is CALGGESGDPGDIDKLIF. Here the CDR3 DNA reads TGTGCTCTTGGGGGGGAAAGTGGAGATCCCGGGGATATCGATAAACTCATCTTT.

By share of the sample, this clone is hyperexpanded. V usage is TRDV1 and J usage is TRDJ1; D is perhaps TRDD3 (6 bases). The CDR3 covers 17 residues. Trimming pared 1 base from V and 7 bases from J, leaving 22 bases between. Germline-derived CDR1 and CDR2 are TSWWSYY and QGS. The CDR3 here is CALGEPQTYRGNSKLIF. In DNA, the CDR3 is TGTGCTCTTGGGGAACCCCAGACCTACCGGGGGAACTCTAAACTCATCTTT.

This clone was observed a few times. The chain links TRDV1 to TRDJ1; D could derive from TRDD2 or TRDD3 (7 bases each). The germline V gene encodes CDR1 TSWWSYY and CDR2 QGS. The CDR3 length is 22 residues. V was clipped by 3 bases and J by 0 bases, with 32 bases between them. CDR3 sequence: CALGDIFLARSLGVPYTDKLIF. CDR3 nucleotide sequence: TGTGCTCTTGGGGATATCTTCCTAGCCCGGTCGCTGGGGGTTCCGTACACCGATAAACTCATCTTT.

The rearrangement links TRDV1 to TRDJ1; no clear D gene. No J segment appears in TCRdb, so it was assigned here by matching the sequence to germline. The length of the CDR3 is 20 residues. Trimming removed 6 bases from V and 0 bases from J, with 29 bases in between. The germline V gene encodes CDR1 TSWWSYY and CDR2 QGS. The CDR3 bases are TGTGCTCTTGGAGACCTCCCTAAACCCCCCCAGAGCCGGTACACCGATAAACTCATCTTT. Translation gives CALGDLPKPPQSRYTDKLIF.

The chain employs TRDV3 and TRDJ1; D is possibly TRDD3 (5 bases). The V gene's germline CDR1 is TVYSNPD and CDR2 GDNSRS (reference sequence). The ends were cut back, 3 bases at V and 10 bases at J, with 33 bases in the middle. This CDR3 region has 17 residues. The CDR3 sequence: CAFPGLGGREDEDGLIF. CDR3 DNA: TGTGCCTTCCCAGGCCTGGGTGGACGTGAGGACGAAGACGGACTCATCTTT.

The J gene is TRDJ1, the V gene TRDV1; 8 positions agree with TRDD2. J lost 5 bases, V lost 0 bases, and 8 bases had no gene match. The CDR3 loop spans 16 amino acids. Germline V gives CDR1 TSWWSYY, CDR2 QGS. The CDR3: CALGELTSYGDDKLIF. The CDR3 region has the DNA TGTGCTCTTGGGGAACTCACTTCCTACGGGGATGATAAACTCATCTTT.